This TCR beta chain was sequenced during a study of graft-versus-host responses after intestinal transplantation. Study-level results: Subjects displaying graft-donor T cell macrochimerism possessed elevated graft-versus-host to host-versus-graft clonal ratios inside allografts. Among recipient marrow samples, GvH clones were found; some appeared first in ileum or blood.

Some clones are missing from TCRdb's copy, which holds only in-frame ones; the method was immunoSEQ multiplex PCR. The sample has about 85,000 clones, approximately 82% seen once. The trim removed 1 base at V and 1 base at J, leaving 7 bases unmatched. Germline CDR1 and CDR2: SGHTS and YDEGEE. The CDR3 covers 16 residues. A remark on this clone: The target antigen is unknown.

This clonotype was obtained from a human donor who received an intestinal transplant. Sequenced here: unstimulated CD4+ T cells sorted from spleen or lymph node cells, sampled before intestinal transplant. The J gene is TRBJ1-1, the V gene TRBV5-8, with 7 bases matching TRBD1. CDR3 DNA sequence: TGTGCCAGCAGCTTGTACGAGGGACAGACGAACACTGAAGCTTTCTTT. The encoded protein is CASSLYEGQTNTEAFF.